The sequence of this TCR beta chain was determined in a study of cytomegalovirus exposure and HLA in healthy donors. The germline V gene encodes CDR1 ENHRY and CDR2 SYGVKD. V lost 5 bases and J lost 0; bases outside the gene matches: 17. The CDR3 runs to 20 residues. Vbeta (60) and Jbeta (13) primers were used in the PCR. The repertoire was sequenced with immunoSEQ multiplex PCR; TCRdb's copy has only in-frame clones and lacks some. Seen here are 150,000 to 200,000 clones, around four fifths observed once, and the top ten hold around a tenth. The study's findings and limits: Prior analysis indicated that the majority of TCR beta V segments exhibited productivity approximately 87% or approximately 30% of the time.

This clone was seen more than once but under ten times. Its antigen is still unknown. Sequencing was performed on PBMCs. The TCR originated in a man between 18 and 35 years old in good health and CMV-seropositive. The rearrangement joins TRBV10-3 to TRBJ1-1; 11 bases agree with TRBD1. The CDR3 DNA follows: TGTGCCATCAGTCCGGGGACAGGGGGTATTGCGAACCCCTTGAACACTGAAGCTTTCTTT. Encoded protein: CAISPGTGGIANPLNTEAFF.